These 16 T cell receptor beta chains were sequenced from one sample in a study of T cells after yellow fever vaccination. Via MiXCR, TCRdb re-called the 5' RACE reads, giving one row per CDR3 protein. The data show roughly 340,000 distinct CDR3 sequences, approximately 9% seen once. The sequences come from PBMCs, collected on the day of the first yellow fever vaccination. Every receptor here comes from a man aged 18 to 29 who received the YFV17D yellow fever vaccine.

This clonotype was detected a few times. The chain employs TRBV24-1 and TRBJ2-1; 7 positions match TRBD1. The CDR3 is 16 amino acids. CDR1 is KGHDR, CDR2 SFDVKD, per germline. V was clipped by 2 bases and J by 8 bases; unmatched bases: 11. CDR3 loop: CATSDSGGTLQDEQFF. DNA for the CDR3: TGTGCCACCAGTGATTCAGGGGGTACCCTACAGGATGAGCAGTTCTTC.

At least ten counts were recorded for this clonotype. This chain uses TRBV5-1 with TRBJ2-2, with D possibly TRBD1 on 5 matching bases. Trimming left V 0 bases short and J 4 bases short, with 10 bases between. Germline assignment: CDR1 SGHRS and CDR2 YFSETQ. This CDR3 region has 15 residues. CDR3 amino acids: CASSLDGAATGELFF. Here the CDR3 DNA reads TGCGCCAGCAGCTTGGATGGGGCGGCCACCGGGGAGCTGTTTTTT.

This clonotype was recorded many times. V is TRBV11-1 and J is TRBJ2-1; no reliable D call. Germline lookup yields CDR1 SGHAT and CDR2 FQDESV (reference sequence). V dropped 2 bases and J dropped 0 bases, with 17 bases sitting between them. This CDR3 contains 18 residues. CDR3 DNA sequence: TGTGCCAGCAGCTTACCCACCGACTTCTCGAGCTCCTACAATGAGCAGTTCTTC. It is translated as CASSLPTDFSSSYNEQFF.

This clonotype was seen many times. The rearrangement joins TRBV24-1 to TRBJ1-1, with 7 bases matching TRBD1. Looked up from germline, CDR1 is KGHDR and CDR2 is SFDVKD. The length of the CDR3 is 15 residues. V lost 2 bases and J lost 5; bases outside the gene matches: 7. The CDR3 sequence is CATSDSTGLWTEAFF. CDR3 in DNA: TGTGCCACCAGTGATTCGACAGGGCTTTGGACTGAAGCTTTCTTT.

In the case of this clonotype: Since the CDR3 does not end with the conserved phenylalanine or tryptophan, this likely comes from a read error. V is TRBV7-9 and J is TRBJ2-2; D is possibly TRBD2 (5 bases). V lost 5 bases to trimming and J lost 7 bases, with 11 bases between them. This CDR3 has 13 residues. Germline-derived CDR1 and CDR2 are SEHNR and FQNEAQ (reference sequence). Here the CDR3 DNA reads TGTGCCAGCAGCGCCCGGGAATACGGGGAGCTGTTTCTT. Its protein product is CASSAREYGELFL.

Ten or more counts support this clonotype. The gene calls are TRBV20-1 and TRBJ2-6, with D unresolved. Deletions cut 5 bases from V and 0 bases from J, with 8 bases between. CDR1 and CDR2 (germline): DFQATT, SNEGSKA (reference sequence). The CDR3 has 14 residues. The DNA of the CDR3 is TGCAGTGCTCCAATGAGCTCTGGGGCCAACGTCCTGACTTTC. This gives the protein CSAPMSSGANVLTF.

The sample holds a few counts of this clonotype. The CDR3 sequence is CSAREAGDTEAFF. In DNA form, the CDR3 reads TGCAGTGCTAGAGAAGCGGGGGACACTGAAGCTTTCTTT. The chain joins TRBV20-1 to TRBJ1-1; the D gene is possibly TRBD1 (5 bases). This CDR3 region has 13 residues. Germline CDR1 DFQATT, CDR2 SNEGSKA (reference sequence). V gave up 0 bases and J gave up 3 bases, with 8 bases separating them.

This clonotype has just a few counts. V usage is TRBV4-2 and J usage is TRBJ2-1; 13 positions agree with TRBD2. CDR1 and CDR2 (germline): LGHNA, YNFKEQ. The CDR3 sequence is 20 residues long. With V trimmed by 1 base and J by 0 bases, 9 bases remained unmatched. The CDR3 DNA is TGTGCCAGCAGCCAAGGTGGACTAGCGGGGGTAGATAGCTCCTACAATGAGCAGTTCTTC. As protein: CASSQGGLAGVDSSYNEQFF.

The chain uses TRBV12-3 or TRBV12-4 and TRBJ2-5, with unresolved D. The V end was cut by 2 bases, the J end by 2 bases, with 6 bases between. The CDR3 loop spans 13 amino acids. CDR3 residues: CASSLQRQETQYF. The CDR3 nucleotides read TGTGCCAGCAGTTTACAGAGACAAGAGACCCAGTACTTC.

The rearrangement links TRBV7-8 to TRBJ1-1; TRBD1 might be the D (5 bases). The germline V gene encodes CDR1 SGHVS and CDR2 FQNEAQ. There are 16 residues in the CDR3. The V and J ends lost 1 base and 0 bases respectively, with 12 bases between them. CDR3 bases: TGTGCCAGCAGCTTAGAAGGGGTCCAGATGAACACTGAAGCTTTCTTT. Protein: CASSLEGVQMNTEAFF.

The rearrangement links TRBV5-1 to TRBJ2-3; D perhaps matches TRBD2 (6 bases). The CDR3 has 15 residues. Trimming took off 4 bases at V and 4 bases at J, with 16 bases between the two ends. The germline V gene has CDR1 SGHRS and CDR2 YFSETQ. The CDR3 spells CASSPVISSADTQYF. The CDR3 coding sequence is TGCGCCAGCAGCCCGGTTATTTCTAGCGCAGATACGCAGTATTTT.

This clonotype has only a few counts. This rearrangement joins TRBV3-1 to TRBJ1-4; 7 nucleotides match TRBD1. CDR1 is LGHDT, CDR2 YNNKEL, per germline (reference sequence). The ends lost 2 bases at V and 4 bases at J; junction bases unmatched: 4. This CDR3 is 15 amino acids long. The CDR3 sequence: CASSQRQGINEKLFF. Written as DNA, the CDR3 is TGTGCCAGCAGCCAACGACAGGGAATTAATGAAAAACTGTTTTTT.

This rearrangement joins TRBV5-1 to TRBJ1-4; no reliable D call. The CDR3 runs to 15 residues. Trimming cost V 4 bases and J 1 base, with 11 bases left between them. The germline V gene has CDR1 SGHRS and CDR2 YFSETQ. Here the CDR3 DNA reads TGCGCCAGCAGCAACCCCTCGGGAACTAATGAAAAACTGTTTTTT. It translates to CASSNPSGTNEKLFF.

This clonotype has more than one count but fewer than ten. This rearrangement joins TRBV12-3 or TRBV12-4 to TRBJ2-1; 8 bases agree with TRBD2. This CDR3 spans 15 amino acids. J lost 4 bases, V lost 6 bases, and 8 bases had no gene match. The CDR3 loop reads CASRPRGGLYNEQFF. In nucleotides, the CDR3 is TGTGCCAGCAGGCCCCGGGGGGGCCTTTACAATGAGCAGTTCTTC.

In this sample, this clonotype turned up a few times. The rearrangement uses TRBV6-5 and TRBJ2-2; possible D gene TRBD2, 5 bases. This CDR3 region has 16 residues. The V and J ends lost 0 bases and 4 bases respectively, with 12 bases between them. Germline V gives CDR1 MNHEY, CDR2 SVGAGI. The CDR3 protein is CASSYSMVSGTGELFF. The CDR3 nucleotides are TGTGCCAGCAGTTACTCGATGGTCAGCGGCACCGGGGAGCTGTTTTTT.

The gene calls are TRBV7-2 and TRBJ1-2; D is uncertain. Trimming took off 0 bases at V and 3 bases at J, with 8 bases between the two ends. This CDR3 has 14 amino acids. Germline V lookup: CDR1 SGHTA, CDR2 FQGNSA. CDR3 amino acids: CASSLANTDYGYTF. The CDR3 nucleotides read TGTGCCAGCAGCTTAGCTAACACCGACTATGGCTACACCTTC.